Presented here are 19 T cell receptor beta chains from one specimen sequenced in a study of blood T cells in healthy people across ages. Through a sample-barcoded 5' primer and a J-beta primer mix, a second PCR was run for about 7 to 12 cycles. TCRdb reanalysed the 5' RACE reads using MiXCR and keeps one entry per CDR3 protein. The sample has over 700,000 distinct CDR3 sequences, more than 20% seen once; the top ten hold 8% to 10%. The sample also formed part of further work on T cells of mothers and their children.

Sequencing was done on a sample of blood. The source of these receptors is a boy younger than 18 in good health.

In this sample, this clonotype turned up a few times. This chain uses TRBV4-3 with TRBJ1-1; possibly TRBD1 for D (5 bases). Germline V gene sequence: CDR1 LGHNA, CDR2 YSLEER. The CDR3 runs to 13 residues. V lost 5 bases and J lost 6, with 13 bases in between. The CDR3 loop is CASSSELGAEAFF. As DNA, the CDR3 is TGCGCCAGCAGCTCGGAGTTGGGGGCTGAAGCTTTCTTT.

The genes are TRBV12-3 or TRBV12-4 and TRBJ2-5, with D perhaps given as TRBD1 or TRBD2 (5 bases each). The V end was cut by 3 bases, the J end by 5 bases, with 13 bases between. This CDR3 has 14 amino acids. The CDR3 loop is CASSFGSGTETQYF. The CDR3 DNA reads as TGTGCCAGCAGTTTTGGCTCGGGGACGGAGACCCAGTACTTC.

This chain joins TRBV5-1 and TRBJ2-5, with a possible D match to TRBD1 (5 bases). This CDR3 contains 15 residues. Germline V gene data show CDR1 as SGHRS and CDR2 as YFSETQ. V was shortened by 4 bases and J by 4 bases, with 17 bases between the two germline ends. The CDR3 DNA reads TGCGCCAGCAGCGTCCGGCACCTAAGGGGAGAGACCCAGTACTTC. It is translated as CASSVRHLRGETQYF.

V and J are TRBV6-1 and TRBJ2-5; 13 bases are shared with TRBD2. Germline V CDR1 and CDR2: MNHNS, SASEGT. J gave up 5 bases and V 2 bases, and 11 bases lay outside the gene matches. CDR3 length: 18 residues. The CDR3 DNA sequence: TGTGCCAGCAGTGAAACAGGGACTAGCGGGGTCGGGGGGGAGACCCAGTACTTC. It is translated as CASSETGTSGVGGETQYF.

The sample holds a few counts of this clonotype. This chain connects TRBV6-2 or TRBV6-3 to TRBJ2-5; 7 bases are a match to TRBD2. The tail of the sequence fits TRBJ2-7 better, so the J call may be wrong. Germline V CDR1 and CDR2: MNHEY, SVGEGT. The length of the CDR3 is 12 residues. For the CDR3, the DNA is TGTGCCAGCAGTTGGGACTATTACGAGCAGTACTTC. It yields the protein CASSWDYYEQYF.

The chain uses TRBV28 and TRBJ2-5; no clear D gene. The end of the DNA fits TRBJ2-1 better, so the J call may be wrong. This CDR3 comprises 11 residues. Per germline, CDR1 MDHEN and CDR2 SYDVKM. CDR3: CASRLGIEQFF. CDR3 DNA: TGTGCCAGCAGGTTAGGTATTGAGCAGTTCTTC.

The chain employs TRBV5-5 and TRBJ1-1, with D maybe TRBD1 (6 bases). The CDR3 contains 14 residues. Trimming took 4 bases from V and 5 from J, leaving 15 bases between them. The germline V gene encodes CDR1 SGHKS and CDR2 YYEKEE (reference sequence). The CDR3 spells CASSHQRGGTEAFF. CDR3 DNA sequence: TGTGCCAGCAGCCACCAACGAGGGGGAACTGAAGCTTTCTTT.

The J gene is TRBJ2-1, the V gene TRBV29-1, with 11 nucleotides matching TRBD2. Per the germline V gene, CDR1 is SQVTM and CDR2 is ANQGSEA. The CDR3 length is 13 residues. V lost 7 bases and J lost 3; bases outside the gene matches: 2. This CDR3 is CSGSGGVYNEQFF. In DNA, the CDR3 is TGCAGCGGTAGCGGGGGGGTCTACAATGAGCAGTTCTTC.

J is TRBJ2-7 and V is TRBV20-1; 10 bases are a match to TRBD2. Gene TRBJ2-1 matches the end of the DNA better, so the J call may be wrong. The length of the CDR3 is 14 residues. Germline V gives CDR1 DFQATT, CDR2 SNEGSKA (reference sequence). The CDR3 spells CSARKAGGFNEQFF. CDR3 sequence (DNA): TGCAGTGCTAGAAAAGCGGGGGGGTTCAATGAGCAGTTCTTC.

This sequence joins TRBV9 and TRBJ1-4, with unresolved D. V dropped 3 bases and J dropped 12 bases, with 12 bases sitting between them. Germline CDR1 SGDLS, CDR2 YYNGEE. This CDR3 has 12 amino acids. The CDR3 DNA sequence: TGTGCCAGCAGCGGCTCAAGTGGGGAACTGTTTTTT. Encoded protein: CASSGSSGELFF.

The chain is built from TRBV7-9 and TRBJ2-1; 8 positions match TRBD2. This CDR3 contains 14 residues. Germline CDR1 and CDR2: SEHNR and FQNEAQ (reference sequence). Trimming removed 3 bases from V and 9 bases from J; junction bases left unmatched: 7. The CDR3 region is CASSFPSGSGEQFF. In DNA form, the CDR3 reads TGTGCCAGCAGCTTCCCCAGCGGGAGTGGTGAGCAGTTCTTC. The complete variable domain, with remaining parts taken from reference TRBV7-9 and TRBJ2-1, reads DTGVSQNPRHKITKRGQNVTFRCDPISEHNRLYWYRQTLGQGPEFLTYFQNEAQLEKSRLLSDRFSAERPKGSFSTLEIQRTEQGDSAMYLCASSFPSGSGEQFFGPGTRLTVL.

This clonotype came up a few times. V is TRBV13 and J is TRBJ2-1; D is undetermined. The end of the DNA is better explained by TRBJ2-7, so the J call may be wrong. Germline V lookup: CDR1 PRHDT, CDR2 FYEKMQ (reference sequence). The CDR3 is made up of 17 amino acids. CDR3: CASSLGRQVVRSYEQYF. CDR3 coding DNA: TGTGCCAGCAGCTTAGGACGGCAGGTCGTAAGGTCCTACGAGCAGTACTTC.

The chain couples TRBV7-9 to TRBJ2-1; D call uncertain. Looked up from germline, CDR1 is SEHNR and CDR2 is FQNEAQ (reference sequence). This CDR3 is built from 16 residues. The germline V and J ends were trimmed by 3 bases and 2 bases, with 14 bases remaining between them. In nucleotides, the CDR3 is TGTGCCAGCAGCTTCGACGGCATGCTAACCTACAATGAGCAGTTCTTC. Its translation: CASSFDGMLTYNEQFF.

The chain recombines TRBV14 with TRBJ2-3; unclear D gene. This CDR3 has 15 residues. The V gene's germline CDR1 is SGHDN and CDR2 FVKESK. V was pared by 4 bases and J by 2 bases, with 13 bases between. The CDR3 reads CASSPLEAFTDTQYF. The CDR3 DNA reads TGTGCCAGCAGCCCCCTCGAGGCTTTCACAGATACGCAGTATTTT.

The rearrangement joins TRBV24-1 to TRBJ2-1, with no clear D. Deletions cut 0 bases from V and 3 bases from J, with 2 bases between. CDR1 KGHDR and CDR2 SFDVKD come from the germline V gene. The CDR3 covers 13 residues. The CDR3, as DNA: TGTGCCACCAGTGATTTGAACTACAATGAGCAGTTCTTC. Translated, it gives CATSDLNYNEQFF.

The chain joins TRBV5-1 to TRBJ2-5, with D possibly being TRBD2 (5 bases). Trimming pared 1 base from V and 1 base from J, leaving 14 bases between. The germline V gene encodes CDR1 SGHRS and CDR2 YFSETQ. The CDR3 has 16 amino acids. The DNA for the CDR3 is TGCGCCAGCAGCTTGCTCCCGATAGCGCCCCAAGAGACCCAGTACTTC. This encodes CASSLLPIAPQETQYF. The full variable domain, rest sourced from reference TRBV5-1 and TRBJ2-5, is KAGVTQTPRYLIKTRGQQVTLSCSPISGHRSVSWYQQTPGQGLQFLFEYFSETQRNKGNFPGRFSGRQFSNSRSEMNVSTLELGDSALYLCASSLLPIAPQETQYFGPGTRLLVL.

This rearrangement joins TRBV6-5 to TRBJ2-7; the D gene is possibly TRBD2 (6 bases). The germline V gene has CDR1 MNHEY and CDR2 SVGAGI. The V and J ends lost 6 bases and 1 base respectively, with 16 bases between them. The CDR3 extends over 15 amino acids. CDR3: CASRNAATSSYEQYF. The CDR3 DNA is TGTGCCAGCAGAAACGCCGCGACTAGTTCCTACGAGCAGTACTTC.

This clonotype was recorded a few times. The V gene is TRBV20-1, the J gene TRBJ2-5, with a weak D call TRBD2 (6 bases). This CDR3 contains 17 residues. Trimming removed 0 bases at V and 1 base at J, with 18 bases between. Germline values: CDR1 DFQATT, CDR2 SNEGSKA (reference sequence). The CDR3 reads CSARDQYGGAFQETQYF. The CDR3 nucleotides read TGCAGTGCTAGAGATCAATATGGCGGGGCCTTCCAAGAGACCCAGTACTTC.

This clonotype was seen only a few times. This chain uses TRBV3-1 with TRBJ2-7, with D uncertain. This CDR3 contains 14 residues. CDR1 is LGHDT, CDR2 YNNKEL, per germline (reference sequence). V was trimmed by 4 bases and J by 3 bases, leaving 13 bases between them. The CDR3 DNA follows: TGTGCCAGCAGCCCTCTTCATGCCATCTACGAGCAGTACTTC. Amino acids: CASSPLHAIYEQYF.